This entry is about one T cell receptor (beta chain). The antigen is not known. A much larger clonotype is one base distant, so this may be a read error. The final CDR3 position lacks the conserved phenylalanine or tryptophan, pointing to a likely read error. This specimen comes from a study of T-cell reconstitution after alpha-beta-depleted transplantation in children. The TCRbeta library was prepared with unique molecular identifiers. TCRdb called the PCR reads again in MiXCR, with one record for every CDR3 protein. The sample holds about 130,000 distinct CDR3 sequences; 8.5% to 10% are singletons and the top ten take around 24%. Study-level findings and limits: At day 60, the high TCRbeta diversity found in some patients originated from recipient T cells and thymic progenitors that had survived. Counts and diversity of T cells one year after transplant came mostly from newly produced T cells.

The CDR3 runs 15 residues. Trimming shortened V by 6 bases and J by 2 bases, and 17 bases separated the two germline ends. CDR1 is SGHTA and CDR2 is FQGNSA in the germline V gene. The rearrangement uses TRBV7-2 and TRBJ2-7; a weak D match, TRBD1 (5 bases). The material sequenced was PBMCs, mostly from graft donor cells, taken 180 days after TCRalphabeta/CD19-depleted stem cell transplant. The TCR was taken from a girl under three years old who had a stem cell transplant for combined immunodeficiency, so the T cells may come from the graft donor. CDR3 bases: TGTGCCAGCAGGCAGGGCACCGATAATCCCTACGAGCAGTACTAC. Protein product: CASRQGTDNPYEQYY.